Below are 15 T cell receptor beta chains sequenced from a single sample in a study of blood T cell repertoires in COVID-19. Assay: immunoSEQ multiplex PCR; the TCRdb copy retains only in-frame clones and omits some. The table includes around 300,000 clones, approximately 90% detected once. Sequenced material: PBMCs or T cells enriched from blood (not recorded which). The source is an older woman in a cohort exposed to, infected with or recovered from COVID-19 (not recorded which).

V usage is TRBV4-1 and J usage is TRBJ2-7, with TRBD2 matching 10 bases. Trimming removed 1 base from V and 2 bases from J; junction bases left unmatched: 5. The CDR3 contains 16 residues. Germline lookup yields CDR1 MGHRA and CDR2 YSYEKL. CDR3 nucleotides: TGCGCCAGCAGCCAAGCACTAGCGGGAATCACCTACGAGCAGTACTTC. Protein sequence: CASSQALAGITYEQYF.

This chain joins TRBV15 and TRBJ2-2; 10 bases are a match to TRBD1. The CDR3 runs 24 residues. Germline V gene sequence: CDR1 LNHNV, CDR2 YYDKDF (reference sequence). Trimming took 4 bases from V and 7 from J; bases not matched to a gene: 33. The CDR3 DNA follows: TGTGCCACCAGCACAACCACAATGGGAAGACCGGGACAGGGGTCCCCAACCCGGGTCGGGGAGCTGTTTTTT. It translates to CATSTTTMGRPGQGSPTRVGELFF.

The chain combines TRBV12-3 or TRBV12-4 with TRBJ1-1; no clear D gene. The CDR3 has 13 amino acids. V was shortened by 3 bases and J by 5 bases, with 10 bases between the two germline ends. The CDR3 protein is CASSFSPGTEAFF. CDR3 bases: TGTGCCAGCAGTTTCTCTCCGGGTACTGAAGCTTTCTTT.

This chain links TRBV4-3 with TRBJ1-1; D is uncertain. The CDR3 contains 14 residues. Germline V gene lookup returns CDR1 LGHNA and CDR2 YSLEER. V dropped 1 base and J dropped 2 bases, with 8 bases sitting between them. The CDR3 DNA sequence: TGCGCCAGCAGCCAAGTATCCAGTAACACTGAAGCTTTCTTT. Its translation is CASSQVSSNTEAFF.

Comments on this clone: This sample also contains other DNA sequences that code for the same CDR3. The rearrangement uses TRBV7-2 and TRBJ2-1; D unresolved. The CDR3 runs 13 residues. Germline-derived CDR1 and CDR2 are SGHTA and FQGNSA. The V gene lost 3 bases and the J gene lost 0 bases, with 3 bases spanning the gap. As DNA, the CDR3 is TGTGCCAGCAGCTTGAGCTCCTACAATGAGCAGTTCTTC. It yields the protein CASSLSSYNEQFF.

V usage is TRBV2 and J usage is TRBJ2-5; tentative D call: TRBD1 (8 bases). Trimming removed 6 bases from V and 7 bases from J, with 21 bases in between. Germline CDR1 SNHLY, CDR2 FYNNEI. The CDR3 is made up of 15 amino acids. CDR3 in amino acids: CASSATGGRVRTQYF. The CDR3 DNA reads TGTGCCAGCAGCGCTACAGGGGGGAGGGTTCGGACCCAGTACTTC.

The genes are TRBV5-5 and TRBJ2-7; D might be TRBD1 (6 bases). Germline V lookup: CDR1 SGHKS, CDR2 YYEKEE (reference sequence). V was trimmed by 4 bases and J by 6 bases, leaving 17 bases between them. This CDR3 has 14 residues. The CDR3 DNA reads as TGTGCCAGCAGCCCTGAGTTGGCAGGGGTCGAGCAGTACTTC. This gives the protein CASSPELAGVEQYF.

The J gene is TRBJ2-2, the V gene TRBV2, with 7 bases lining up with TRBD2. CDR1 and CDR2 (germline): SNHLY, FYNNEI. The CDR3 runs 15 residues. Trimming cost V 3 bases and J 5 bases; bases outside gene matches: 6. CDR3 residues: CASSDPWGGTGELFF. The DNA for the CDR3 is TGTGCCAGCAGTGACCCCTGGGGAGGGACCGGGGAGCTGTTTTTT.

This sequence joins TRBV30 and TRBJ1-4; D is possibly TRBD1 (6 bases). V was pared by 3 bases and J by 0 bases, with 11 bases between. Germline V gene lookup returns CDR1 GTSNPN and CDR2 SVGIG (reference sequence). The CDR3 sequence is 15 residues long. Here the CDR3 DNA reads TGTGCCTGGAGAGCAACAGGGACAACTAATGAAAAACTGTTTTTT. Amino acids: CAWRATGTTNEKLFF.

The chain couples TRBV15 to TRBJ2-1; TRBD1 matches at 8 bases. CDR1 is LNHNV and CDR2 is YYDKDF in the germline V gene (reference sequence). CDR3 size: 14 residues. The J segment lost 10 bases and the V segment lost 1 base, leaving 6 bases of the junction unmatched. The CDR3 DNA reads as TGTGCCACCAGCAGAGGACGGTGGACAGGGGAGCAGTTCTTC. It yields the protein CATSRGRWTGEQFF. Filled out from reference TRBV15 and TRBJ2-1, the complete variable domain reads DAMVIQNPRYQVTQFGKPVTLSCSQTLNHNVMYWYQQKSSQAPKLLFHYYDKDFNNEADTPDNFQSRRPNTSFCFLDIRSPGLGDTAMYLCATSRGRWTGEQFFGPGTRLTVL.

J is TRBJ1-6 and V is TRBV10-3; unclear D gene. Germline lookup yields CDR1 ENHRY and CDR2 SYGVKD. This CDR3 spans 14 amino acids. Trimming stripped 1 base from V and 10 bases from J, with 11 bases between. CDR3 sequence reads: CAISEFTETSPLHF. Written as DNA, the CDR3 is TGTGCCATCAGTGAGTTTACAGAAACATCACCCCTCCACTTT.

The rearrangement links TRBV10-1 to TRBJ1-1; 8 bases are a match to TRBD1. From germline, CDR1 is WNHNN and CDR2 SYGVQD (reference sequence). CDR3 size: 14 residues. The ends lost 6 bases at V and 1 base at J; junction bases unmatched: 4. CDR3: CASSLDRENTEAFF. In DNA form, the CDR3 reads TGCGCCAGCAGCCTGGACAGGGAGAACACTGAAGCTTTCTTT.

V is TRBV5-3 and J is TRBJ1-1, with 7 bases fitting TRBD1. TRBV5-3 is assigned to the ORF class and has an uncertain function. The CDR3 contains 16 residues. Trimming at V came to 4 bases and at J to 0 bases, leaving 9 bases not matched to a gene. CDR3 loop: CARSRGTDFLNTEAFF. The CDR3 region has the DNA TGTGCCAGAAGCCGAGGGACAGACTTCTTGAACACTGAAGCTTTCTTT.

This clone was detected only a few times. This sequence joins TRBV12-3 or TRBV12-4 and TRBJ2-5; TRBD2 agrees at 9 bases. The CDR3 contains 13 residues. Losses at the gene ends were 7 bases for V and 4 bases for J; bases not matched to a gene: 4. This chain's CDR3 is CASNKGLAETQYF. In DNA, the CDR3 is TGTGCCAGCAATAAGGGACTAGCAGAGACCCAGTACTTC.

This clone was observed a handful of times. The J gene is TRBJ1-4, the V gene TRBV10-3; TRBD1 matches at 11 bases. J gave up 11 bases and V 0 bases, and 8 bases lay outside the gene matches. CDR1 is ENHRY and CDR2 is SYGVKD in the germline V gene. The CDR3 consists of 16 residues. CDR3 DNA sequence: TGTGCCATCAGTGAGTCCGGGACAGGGGGGAGCGGGAAACTGTTTTTT. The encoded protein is CAISESGTGGSGKLFF.